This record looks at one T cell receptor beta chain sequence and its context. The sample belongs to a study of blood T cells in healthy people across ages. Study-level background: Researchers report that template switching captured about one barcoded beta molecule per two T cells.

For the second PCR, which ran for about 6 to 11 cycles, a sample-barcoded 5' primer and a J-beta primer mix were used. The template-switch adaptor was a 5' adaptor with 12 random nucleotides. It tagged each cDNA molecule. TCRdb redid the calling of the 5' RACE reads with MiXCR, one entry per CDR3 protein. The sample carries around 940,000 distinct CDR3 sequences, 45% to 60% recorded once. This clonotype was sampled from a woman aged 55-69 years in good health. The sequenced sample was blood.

CDR3 in amino acids: CASSPQVTAGDNEQFF. For the CDR3, the DNA is TGTGCCAGCAGCCCTCAAGTTACAGCGGGGGACAATGAGCAGTTCTTC. The chain employs TRBV4-2 and TRBJ2-1; TRBD2 matches 8 bases. The CDR3 runs to 16 residues. V was clipped by 4 bases and J by 5 bases; unmatched bases: 10. Germline lookup yields CDR1 LGHNA and CDR2 YNFKEQ.